This entry is about one T cell receptor beta chain. Germline values: CDR1 LNHDA, CDR2 SQIVND (reference sequence). V was pared by 7 bases and J by 2 bases, with 11 bases between. This CDR3 region has 13 residues. This sample was taken from a study of blood T cell repertoires in COVID-19. Sequencing was performed with immunoSEQ multiplex PCR; in TCRdb, only in-frame clones are kept and a portion is missing. This table holds more than 95,000 clones, roughly 92% found once. In Seattle, patients joined the study during active infection and were tracked longitudinally. This chain connects TRBV19 to TRBJ1-2, with D maybe TRBD1 (6 bases). The TCR was taken from a man aged 50 to 60 with COVID-19, enrolled during active disease. The sample consisted of peripheral blood. CDR3 nucleotide sequence: TGTGCCAGTAACGGGGGGCAAAACTATGGCTACACCTTC. Its translation: CASNGGQNYGYTF.